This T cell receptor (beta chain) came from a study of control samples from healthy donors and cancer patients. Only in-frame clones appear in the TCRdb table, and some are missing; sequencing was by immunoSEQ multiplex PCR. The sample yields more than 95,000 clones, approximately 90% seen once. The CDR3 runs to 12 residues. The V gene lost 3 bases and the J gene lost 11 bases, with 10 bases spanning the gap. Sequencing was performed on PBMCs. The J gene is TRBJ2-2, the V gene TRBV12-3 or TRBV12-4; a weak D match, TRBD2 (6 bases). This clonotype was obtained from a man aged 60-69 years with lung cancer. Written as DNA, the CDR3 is TGTGCCAGCAGTTTGGCGGGGAGAGAGCTGTTTTTT. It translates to CASSLAGRELFF.